In its sample, the clone carrying this T cell receptor beta chain was seen many times. Its antigen is as yet unknown. The CDR3 is 14 residues long. The V end was cut by 1 base, the J end by 7 bases, with 13 bases between. Germline CDR1 and CDR2: SGHTA and FQGNSA. The sorting of naive CD8 T cells used the CD8+CD4-CCR7+CD45RA+ phenotype. This sample is part of a study of molecular identifiers for immune sequencing clone quantification. Study details: In the replicates, RNA derived from around 20,000 or 100,000 naive CD8 cells was divided into five parts, and four were sequenced. The study's findings and limits: Same-barcode identical TCR molecules could make highly expanded clones look smaller than they are.

Generation of bulk TCR libraries relied on previously described methods and listed TCR primers. TCRdb reprocessed the PCR reads via MiXCR and lists one record per CDR3 protein. The table includes about half a million distinct CDR3 sequences, about a fifth detected once. The specimen was naive CD8+ T cells from blood, with Jurkat cell RNA spiked in. Subset reported: FACS-sorted CD8+CD4-CCR7+CD45RA+ naive T cells. This receptor was identified in a human donor in good health. Some libraries in this study had Jurkat cell RNA spiked in. The gene calls are TRBV7-2 and TRBJ1-1; no reliable D call. In DNA form, the CDR3 reads TGTGCCAGCAGCTTAGGATGGGAGCTAGGTGAAGCTTTCTTT. It yields the protein CASSLGWELGEAFF.